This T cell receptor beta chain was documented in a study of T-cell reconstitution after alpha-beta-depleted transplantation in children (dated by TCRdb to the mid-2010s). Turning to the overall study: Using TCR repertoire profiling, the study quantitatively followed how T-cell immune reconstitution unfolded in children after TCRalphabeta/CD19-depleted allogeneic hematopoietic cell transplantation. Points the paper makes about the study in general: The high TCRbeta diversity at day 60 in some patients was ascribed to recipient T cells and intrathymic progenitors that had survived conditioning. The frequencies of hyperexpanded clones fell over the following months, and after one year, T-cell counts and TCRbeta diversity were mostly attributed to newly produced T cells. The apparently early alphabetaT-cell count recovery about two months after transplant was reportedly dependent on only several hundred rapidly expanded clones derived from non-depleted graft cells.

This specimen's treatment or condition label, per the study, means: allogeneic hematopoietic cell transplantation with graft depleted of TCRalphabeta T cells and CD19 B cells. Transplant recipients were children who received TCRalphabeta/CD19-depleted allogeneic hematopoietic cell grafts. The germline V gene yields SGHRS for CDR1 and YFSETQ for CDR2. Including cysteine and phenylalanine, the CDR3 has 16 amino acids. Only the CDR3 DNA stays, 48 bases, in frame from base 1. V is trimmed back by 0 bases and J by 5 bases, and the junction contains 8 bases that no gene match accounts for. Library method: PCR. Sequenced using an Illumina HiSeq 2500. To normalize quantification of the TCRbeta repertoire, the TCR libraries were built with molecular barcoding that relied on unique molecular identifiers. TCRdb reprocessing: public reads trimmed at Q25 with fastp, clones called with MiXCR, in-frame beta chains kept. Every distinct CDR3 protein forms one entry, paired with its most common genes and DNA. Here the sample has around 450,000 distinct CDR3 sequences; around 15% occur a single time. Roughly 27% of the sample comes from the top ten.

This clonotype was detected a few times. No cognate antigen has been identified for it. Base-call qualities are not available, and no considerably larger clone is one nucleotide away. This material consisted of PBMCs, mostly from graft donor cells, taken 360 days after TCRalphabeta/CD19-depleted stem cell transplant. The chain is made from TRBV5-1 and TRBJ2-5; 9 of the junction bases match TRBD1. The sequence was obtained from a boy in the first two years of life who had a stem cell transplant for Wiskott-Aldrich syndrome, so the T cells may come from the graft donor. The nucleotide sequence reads TGCGCCAGCAGCTTGGTTGGGACAGGGAAGACGGAGACCCAGTACTTC. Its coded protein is CASSLVGTGKTETQYF.